This T cell receptor beta chain appears in the sequencing data of a study of beta chain features in type 1 diabetes. Study-level background: The patient and healthy donor groups were comparable for age, gender and cell yields. Sorted cell examination encompassed 85 million to 140 million cells across all samples.

With respect to this clone: Its antigen is currently unknown.

Sorted populations all had greater than 95% purity. The sequenced template was cDNA made from the entire isolated RNA. The repertoire was sequenced with immunoSEQ multiplex PCR; TCRdb's copy has only in-frame clones and lacks some. The data contain approximately 15,000 clones, 55% of them singletons. Study-wide findings and caveats: In comparison with healthy donors, patients had naive, central memory and Treg TCRB repertoires that appeared more similar.

The CDR3 extends over 15 amino acids. Germline lookup yields CDR1 MNHEY and CDR2 SVGAGI. V was pared by 5 bases and J by 6 bases, with 6 bases of the junction left unmatched. The sample consisted of stem cell memory CD4+ T cells from blood. J is TRBJ2-1 and V is TRBV6-5; TRBD2 matches at 11 bases. The receptor was isolated from a woman aged 18 to 35 in good health. The CDR3 reads CASSHSGGASNEQFF. CDR3 coding DNA: TGTGCCAGCAGTCATAGCGGGGGGGCCTCCAATGAGCAGTTCTTC.